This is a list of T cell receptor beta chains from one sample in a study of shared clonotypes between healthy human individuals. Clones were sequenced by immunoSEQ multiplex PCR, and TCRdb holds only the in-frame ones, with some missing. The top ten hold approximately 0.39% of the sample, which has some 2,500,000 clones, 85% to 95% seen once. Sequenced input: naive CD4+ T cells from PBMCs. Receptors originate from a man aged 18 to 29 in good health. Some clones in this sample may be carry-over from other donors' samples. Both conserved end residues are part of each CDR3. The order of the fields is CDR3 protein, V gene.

CAWSVSYRGYGYTF TRBV30
CASSSLGQPTSNYGYTF TRBV27
CASSQLANLPKNIQYF TRBV4-1
CASSPNPSIAYNEQFF TRBV18
CASSTPTGTQYF TRBV5-6
CASSPGLAGGGETQYF TRBV27
CASSLRRGDYEQYF TRBV5-1
CAISEIPPTRAEAFF TRBV10-3
CASSGTRSYNEQFF TRBV9
CASSLAGWLAGNTIYF TRBV5-1
CASARAGGGQPQHF TRBV28
CASRRQGSHSGNTIYF TRBV28
CASSVDGRASDTQYF TRBV9
CASSPSPGQRHTEAFF TRBV2
CASSAGQLRFYEQYF TRBV19
CASSLRQGARTGANVLTF TRBV2
CASRRASGPPTDTQYF TRBV5-4
CASSPTGTSGSRSYNEQFF TRBV5-1
CASSVTAYEQYF TRBV2
CASKDSLMPQHF TRBV28
CASSLGQSTEAFF TRBV5-6
CASSFDGVDNEQFF TRBV7-2
CASSGRTAATTGELFF TRBV25-1
CASSLRDRRNQPQHF TRBV5-8
CASSPDPLGGYTEAFF TRBV9
CASRGSTGANVLTF TRBV5-1
CASSPTQAPSSGEQYF TRBV28
CASSSRQGTDTQYF TRBV7-2
CASSVMWTQYF TRBV7-2
CASSYGGRGYYEQYF TRBV6-5
CASSYSGRARETGELFF TRBV7-6
CAWGGLYEQYF TRBV30
CASSLLAAVSGNTIYF TRBV28
CASSLGRRDQETQYF TRBV5-4
CASSRTGYEQYF TRBV7-2
CASRAGTGGNTEAFF TRBV28
CASSMSLPYSGNTIYF TRBV19
CAWRKRDRPSAQYF TRBV30
CASSPPGGLTNTGELFF TRBV18
CASSEAALSQPQHF TRBV6-1
CASSDGTPPYNEQFF TRBV6-1
CASSLAAAGVLFF TRBV7-2
CSVGGQNSGNTIYF TRBV29-1
CAISETGQGARVTMDF TRBV10-3
CASSLVMLAWGETQYF TRBV7-9